This entry describes one TCR beta chain. What it recognizes is unknown. The assay was immunoSEQ multiplex PCR, and TCRdb's table has in-frame clones only and misses some. The sample has about 30,000 clones, roughly 70% seen once; the top ten hold approximately 16%. The record originates from a study of PD-1 blockade in classical Hodgkin lymphoma. Whole-study results and caveats: Newly diagnosed patients reportedly had lower baseline TCR diversity than healthy donors. While CD8+ TCR diversity did not rise significantly by C4D1, CD4+ TCR diversity did. Complete responders showed a baseline diversity that resembled the diversity of newly diagnosed patients. Patients who began taking nivolumab under 1 year after ASCT were left out.

This CDR3 has 12 residues. Patients all relapsed after autologous stem cell transplantation, and there was variation in brentuximab vedotin exposure. The TCR originated in a human donor with classical Hodgkin lymphoma. V and J are TRBV12-1 and TRBJ1-1. TRBV12-1 is a pseudogene locus. Sequencing was performed on peripheral blood mononuclear cells (PBMCs), taken before the second cycle of nivolumab. As DNA, the CDR3 is TGTGCCAGCAGGGGGGAAAACACTGAAGCTTTCTTT. It specifies CASRGENTEAFF.